This TCR beta chain was sequenced in a study of shared clonotypes between healthy human individuals. Study results and caveats: Non-shared clonotypes had lower generation probabilities than those shared by all four donors.

Assay runs were performed at deep level. Clones were sequenced by immunoSEQ multiplex PCR, and TCRdb holds only the in-frame ones, with some missing. The sample lists some 2.3 million clones, more than 80% occurring once. Comment on this clone: Its antigen is currently unknown.

CDR3 length: 15 residues. The V end lost 5 bases, the J end lost 4 bases, and 17 bases lay between the germline ends. Germline lookup yields CDR1 SGHDN and CDR2 FVKESK. The gene calls are TRBV14 and TRBJ1-1; D may be TRBD1 (6 bases). The material sequenced was naive CD4+ T cells from PBMCs. Subset given: CD45RA+ positively selected. This clonotype originated in a young man in good health. Some clones in this sample may be carry-over from other donors' samples. The CDR3 DNA sequence: TGTGCCAGCAGCGTAAGATCGGACAGCGGCACTGAAGCTTTCTTT. Translating gives CASSVRSDSGTEAFF.